This paragraph reports one TCR beta chain. What it binds is not known. The sample originates from a study of CXCR3-negative and CXCR3-positive naive CD8 T cells. Study outcomes and limitations: Naive cells positive for CXCR3 carried more hydrophobic TRB CDR3s than CXCR3-negative ones. Diversity was high in both naive subsets and much lower in memory cells. In naive cells, CXCR3-negative and CXCR3-positive subsets had similar TRBV-TRBJ usage; memory cells differed.

The CDR3 covers 13 residues. Germline CDR1 reads SQVTM; CDR2 reads ANQGSEA. Through 5' RACE with UMI labels, the TRB cDNA libraries were prepared. TCRdb re-called the 5' RACE reads and catalogs CDR3 proteins one per entry, DNA excluded. The sample includes 150,000 to 170,000 distinct CDR3 sequences. The chain uses TRBV29-1 and TRBJ1-1; the TCRdb call, TRBD1, lacks DNA for checking. The sequence was obtained from a human donor in good health. Some clones in this sample may be carry-over from other donors' samples. Sequencing was performed on naive CXCR3+ CD8+ T cells from blood. Noted subset: CD45RO-CCR7+CD27+CD95- naive CD8+ T cells expressing CXCR3 (TNR3+). The CDR3 protein is CSVVGGRSTEAFF.